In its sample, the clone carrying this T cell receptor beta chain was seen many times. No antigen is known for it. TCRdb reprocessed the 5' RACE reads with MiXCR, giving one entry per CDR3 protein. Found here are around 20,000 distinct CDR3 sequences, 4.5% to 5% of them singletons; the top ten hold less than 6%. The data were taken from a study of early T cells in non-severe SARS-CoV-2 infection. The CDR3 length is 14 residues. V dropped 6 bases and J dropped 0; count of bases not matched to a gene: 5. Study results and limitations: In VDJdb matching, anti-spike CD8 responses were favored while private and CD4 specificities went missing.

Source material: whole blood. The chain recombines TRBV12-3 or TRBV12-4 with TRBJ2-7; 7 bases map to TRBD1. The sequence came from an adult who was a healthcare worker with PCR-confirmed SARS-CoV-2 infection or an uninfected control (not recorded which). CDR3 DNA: TGTGCCAGCAGAGCAGGGGGAAACTCCTACGAGCAGTACTTC. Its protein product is CASRAGGNSYEQYF.